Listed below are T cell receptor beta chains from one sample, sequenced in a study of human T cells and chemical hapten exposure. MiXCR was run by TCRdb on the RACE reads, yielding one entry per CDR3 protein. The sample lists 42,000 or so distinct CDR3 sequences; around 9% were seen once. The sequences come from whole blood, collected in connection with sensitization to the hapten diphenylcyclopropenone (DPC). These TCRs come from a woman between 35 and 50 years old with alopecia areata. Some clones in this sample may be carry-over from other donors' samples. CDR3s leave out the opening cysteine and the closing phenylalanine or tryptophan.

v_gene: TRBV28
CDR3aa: ASSYTSRAPE

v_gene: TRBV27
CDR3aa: ASSLARLAGVNEQF

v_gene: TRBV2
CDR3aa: ASIVDRGNQPQH

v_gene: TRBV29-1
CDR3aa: SAEAGTDTQY

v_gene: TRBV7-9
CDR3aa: ASSLFPGELF

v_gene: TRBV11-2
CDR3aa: ASSPRDRGSNSPLH

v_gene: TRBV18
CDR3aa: AGSPYAANVLT

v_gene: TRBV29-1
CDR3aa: SVESGGLSYEQY

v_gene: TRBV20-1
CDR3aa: SARAKNSGGYQETQY

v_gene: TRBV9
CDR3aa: ASSEGNTGELF

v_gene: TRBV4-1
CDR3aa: ASSPRVYYEQY

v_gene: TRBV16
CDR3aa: ASSQGQAGEKLF

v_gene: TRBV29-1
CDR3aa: SATYSYEQY

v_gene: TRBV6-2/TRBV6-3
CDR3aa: ASSYVNGRGF

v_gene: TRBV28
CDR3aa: ASSSPSTSGRSYEQY

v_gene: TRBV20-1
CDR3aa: SATKSSYEQY

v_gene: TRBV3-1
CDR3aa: ASSQGTSGGVR

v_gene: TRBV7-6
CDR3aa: ASSLREALTSPLH

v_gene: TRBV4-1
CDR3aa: ASSPADTVMSNEKLF

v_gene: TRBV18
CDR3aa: ASSPRGVSGANVLT

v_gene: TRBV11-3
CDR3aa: ASSPRPAGSNTGELF

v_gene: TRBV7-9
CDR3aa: ASSLEGPLH

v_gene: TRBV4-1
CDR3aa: ASSQDYRHSYGYT

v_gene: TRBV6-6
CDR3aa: ASSYGQGSEKLF

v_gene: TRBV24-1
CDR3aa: ATPARASSYNSPLH

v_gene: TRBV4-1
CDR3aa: ASSGETGFSYEQY

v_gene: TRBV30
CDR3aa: AWSGDPSGTQY

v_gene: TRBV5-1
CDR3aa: ASSLEALSAQYY

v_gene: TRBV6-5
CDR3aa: ASSYSGVQVWDTIY

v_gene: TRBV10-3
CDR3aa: AISAGVEQY

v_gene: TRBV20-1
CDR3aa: SAGAGNQPQH

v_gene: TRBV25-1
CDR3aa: ASSSTDTQY

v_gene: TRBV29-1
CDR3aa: SVENGAAGNTIY

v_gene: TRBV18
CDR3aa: ASNKGFGEKLF

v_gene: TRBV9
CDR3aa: ASSVDPSGKETQY

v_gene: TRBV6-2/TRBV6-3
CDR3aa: ASSYSFRSRTGGGQPQH

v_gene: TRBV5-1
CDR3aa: ASSFQKATNEKLF